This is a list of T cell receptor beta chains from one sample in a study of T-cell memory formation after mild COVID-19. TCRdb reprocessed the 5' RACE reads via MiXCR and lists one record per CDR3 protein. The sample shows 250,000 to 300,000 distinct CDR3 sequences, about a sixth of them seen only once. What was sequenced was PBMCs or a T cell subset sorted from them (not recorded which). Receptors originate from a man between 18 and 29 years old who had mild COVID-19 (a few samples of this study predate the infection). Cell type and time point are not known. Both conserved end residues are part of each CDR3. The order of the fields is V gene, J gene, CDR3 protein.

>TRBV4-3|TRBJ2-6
CASSRGQGESGANVLTF
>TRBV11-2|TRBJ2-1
CASSPGFVGVNEQFF
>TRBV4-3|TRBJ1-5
CASSQDLSPQGNQPQHF
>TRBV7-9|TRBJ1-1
CASSPPTGQAFF
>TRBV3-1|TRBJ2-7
CASSHEGLYEQYF
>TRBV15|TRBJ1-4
CATSRDGTGRNEKLFF
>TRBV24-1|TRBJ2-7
CATSGTGSYEQYF
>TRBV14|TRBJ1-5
CASSLYTPGQETKFYSNQPQHF
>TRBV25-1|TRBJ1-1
CASGKSGNTEAFF
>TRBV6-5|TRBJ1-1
CASGGRGSSNTEAFF